This TCR beta chain was identified during a study of human T cells and chemical hapten exposure. Study-wide findings and caveats: Sensitizing to DPC left TCRs with a frequency above 1 in 1000 unaltered.

Described time point: patch test 3, about 24 weeks after DPC sensitization. Treatment in this sample: therapeutic diphenylcyclopropenone sensitization with weekly scalp DPC. Individual cDNA molecules each carried unique molecular identifiers attached by the library. TCRdb re-called the RACE reads with MiXCR, one entry per CDR3 protein. The repertoire holds about 82,000 distinct CDR3 sequences, with 13% as singletons. This clonotype occurred many times. Its antigen remains unknown. The CDR3 loop spans 9 amino acids. Trimming took off 8 bases at V and 9 bases at J, with 5 bases between the two ends. Germline values: CDR1 SGHAT, CDR2 FQDESV (reference sequence).

The V gene is TRBV11-1, the J gene TRBJ1-5; D unresolved. The source is a woman between 45 and 65 years old with alopecia areata. Some clones in this sample may be carry-over from other donors' samples. Here the sequenced sample was whole blood, taken in connection with sensitization to the hapten diphenylcyclopropenone (DPC). The DNA for the CDR3 is TGTGCCAGCCGCGCGCCCCAGCATTTT. Translated, it gives CASRAPQHF. The whole variable domain, filled in from reference TRBV11-1 and TRBJ1-5, reads EAEVAQSPRYKITEKSQAVAFWCDPISGHATLYWYRQILGQGPELLVQFQDESVVDDSQLPKDRFSAERLKGVDSTLKIQPAELGDSAMYLCASRAPQHFGDGTRLSIL.